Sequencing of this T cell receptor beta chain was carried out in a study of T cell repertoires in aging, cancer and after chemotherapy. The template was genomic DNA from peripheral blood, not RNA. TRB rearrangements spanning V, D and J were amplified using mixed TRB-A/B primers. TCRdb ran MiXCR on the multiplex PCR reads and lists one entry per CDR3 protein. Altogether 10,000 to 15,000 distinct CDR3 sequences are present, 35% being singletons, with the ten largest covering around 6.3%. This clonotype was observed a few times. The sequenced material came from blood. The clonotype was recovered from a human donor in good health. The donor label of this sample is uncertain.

Here the CDR3 reads CASSVSGAGANVLTF. CDR3 bases: TGTGCCAGCAGCGTCAGCGGGGCTGGGGCCAACGTCCTGACTTTC. The chain joins TRBV5-6 to TRBJ2-6; TRBD2 aligns across 7 bases. The germline V gene has CDR1 SGHDT and CDR2 YYEEEE. The CDR3 length is 15 residues. The ends lost 4 bases at V and 2 bases at J; junction bases unmatched: 3.